A single sample gave rise to the 9 T cell receptor beta chains below, sequenced in a study of cytomegalovirus exposure and HLA in healthy donors. The PCR contained 60 Vbeta and 13 Jbeta primers. Method: immunoSEQ multiplex PCR; TCRdb's copy keeps in-frame clones and lacks some. The table shows 80,000 to 100,000 clones, with around 67% occurring only once. Sequencing was done on a sample of PBMCs. These receptors came from a man aged 45 to 65 in good health and CMV-seronegative.

The chain is built from TRBV28 and TRBJ1-2, with 7 bases fitting TRBD1. In germline, CDR1 is MDHEN, CDR2 SYDVKM. Trimming took 10 bases from V and 4 from J; bases not matched to a gene: 6. The CDR3 has 12 amino acids. This chain's CDR3 is CATGQAVYGYTF. CDR3 nucleotides: TGTGCCACAGGACAGGCGGTCTATGGCTACACCTTC.

The CDR3 sequence: CASSVGTSATYEQYF. CDR3 nucleotides: TGTGCCAGCAGCGTAGGGACTAGCGCTACCTACGAGCAGTACTTC. This chain joins TRBV9 and TRBJ2-7; 9 bases line up with TRBD2. CDR1 and CDR2 (germline): SGDLS, YYNGEE. V shed 0 bases and J 2 bases; nucleotides not matched to a gene: 3. The CDR3 runs 15 residues.

The V and J genes are TRBV4-1 and TRBJ2-3; D is unresolved. The CDR3 sequence is 12 residues long. Per the germline V gene, CDR1 is MGHRA and CDR2 is YSYEKL. Deletions cut 4 bases from V and 5 bases from J, with 7 bases between. The CDR3 DNA follows: TGCGCCAGCAGCCCACCGCGAGATACGCAGTATTTT. Translated: CASSPPRDTQYF.

About this clone itself: An end of the junction does not agree with germline; a read error may underlie this. The chain is built from TRBV7-9 and TRBJ1-1, with 7 bases matching TRBD1. The CDR3 length is 15 residues. The V gene's germline CDR1 is SEHNR and CDR2 FQNEAQ (reference sequence). CDR3 sequence reads: CSSSLKNRGNTEAFF. For the CDR3, the DNA is TGTTCCAGCAGCTTGAAAAACAGGGGGAACACTGAAGCTTTCTTT.

This clone was seen once. The genes are TRBV11-2 and TRBJ2-2, with 7 bases lining up with TRBD2. CDR1 is SGHAT and CDR2 is FQNNGV in the germline V gene. The CDR3 contains 17 residues. V was clipped by 5 bases and J by 1 base; unmatched bases: 10. The CDR3 DNA sequence: TGTGCCAGCAGCCCTATCGCCCGGGGGGTGAACACCGGGGAGCTGTTTTTT. This encodes CASSPIARGVNTGELFF.

Turning to this clone: The junction and the germline gene differ at one end; a read error may be behind it. The rearrangement links TRBV27 to TRBJ2-7, with TRBD2 matching 7 bases. The CDR3 has 14 amino acids. CDR1 and CDR2 (germline): MNHEY, SMNVEV (reference sequence). The CDR3 sequence: CASTRTSLSDEQYF. CDR3 DNA sequence: TGTGCCAGCACCCGGACTAGTCTCTCCGACGAGCAGTACTTC.

The chain joins TRBV11-2 to TRBJ2-5; 7 bases map to TRBD1. Germline CDR1 SGHAT, CDR2 FQNNGV. The V gene end was trimmed by 5 bases and the J gene end by 3 bases; junction bases not matched to a gene: 12. The CDR3 runs to 16 residues. The CDR3 nucleotides are TGTGCCAGCAGCCTAGGAACAGGGGAGTCCGAAGAGACCCAGTACTTC. Translation: CASSLGTGESEETQYF. Supplemented by reference TRBV11-2 and TRBJ2-5, the full variable domain reads EAGVAQSPRYKIIEKRQSVAFWCNPISGHATLYWYQQILGQGPKLLIQFQNNGVVDDSQLPKDRFSAERLKGVDSTLKIQPAKLEDSAVYLCASSLGTGESEETQYFGPGTRLLVL.

The rearrangement uses TRBV6-1 and TRBJ1-2; 9 positions agree with TRBD1. The V segment lost 5 bases and the J segment 7 bases; nucleotides outside the gene matches: 5. CDR3 size: 13 residues. Germline V CDR1 and CDR2: MNHNS, SASEGT. The CDR3 protein is CASSLGQGGGYTF. The CDR3 region has the DNA TGTGCCAGCAGTTTGGGACAGGGCGGTGGCTACACCTTC.

J is TRBJ2-5 and V is TRBV7-2; perhaps TRBD2 as D (6 bases). The J call may be faulty, since TRBJ2-7 better matches the DNA end. This CDR3 is 17 amino acids long. The V gene's germline CDR1 is SGHTA and CDR2 FQGNSA. The CDR3 DNA reads as TGTGCCAGCAGCTTAAGTCCACTAGCAGCCCCTCACTACGAGCAGTACTTC. This sequence encodes CASSLSPLAAPHYEQYF.